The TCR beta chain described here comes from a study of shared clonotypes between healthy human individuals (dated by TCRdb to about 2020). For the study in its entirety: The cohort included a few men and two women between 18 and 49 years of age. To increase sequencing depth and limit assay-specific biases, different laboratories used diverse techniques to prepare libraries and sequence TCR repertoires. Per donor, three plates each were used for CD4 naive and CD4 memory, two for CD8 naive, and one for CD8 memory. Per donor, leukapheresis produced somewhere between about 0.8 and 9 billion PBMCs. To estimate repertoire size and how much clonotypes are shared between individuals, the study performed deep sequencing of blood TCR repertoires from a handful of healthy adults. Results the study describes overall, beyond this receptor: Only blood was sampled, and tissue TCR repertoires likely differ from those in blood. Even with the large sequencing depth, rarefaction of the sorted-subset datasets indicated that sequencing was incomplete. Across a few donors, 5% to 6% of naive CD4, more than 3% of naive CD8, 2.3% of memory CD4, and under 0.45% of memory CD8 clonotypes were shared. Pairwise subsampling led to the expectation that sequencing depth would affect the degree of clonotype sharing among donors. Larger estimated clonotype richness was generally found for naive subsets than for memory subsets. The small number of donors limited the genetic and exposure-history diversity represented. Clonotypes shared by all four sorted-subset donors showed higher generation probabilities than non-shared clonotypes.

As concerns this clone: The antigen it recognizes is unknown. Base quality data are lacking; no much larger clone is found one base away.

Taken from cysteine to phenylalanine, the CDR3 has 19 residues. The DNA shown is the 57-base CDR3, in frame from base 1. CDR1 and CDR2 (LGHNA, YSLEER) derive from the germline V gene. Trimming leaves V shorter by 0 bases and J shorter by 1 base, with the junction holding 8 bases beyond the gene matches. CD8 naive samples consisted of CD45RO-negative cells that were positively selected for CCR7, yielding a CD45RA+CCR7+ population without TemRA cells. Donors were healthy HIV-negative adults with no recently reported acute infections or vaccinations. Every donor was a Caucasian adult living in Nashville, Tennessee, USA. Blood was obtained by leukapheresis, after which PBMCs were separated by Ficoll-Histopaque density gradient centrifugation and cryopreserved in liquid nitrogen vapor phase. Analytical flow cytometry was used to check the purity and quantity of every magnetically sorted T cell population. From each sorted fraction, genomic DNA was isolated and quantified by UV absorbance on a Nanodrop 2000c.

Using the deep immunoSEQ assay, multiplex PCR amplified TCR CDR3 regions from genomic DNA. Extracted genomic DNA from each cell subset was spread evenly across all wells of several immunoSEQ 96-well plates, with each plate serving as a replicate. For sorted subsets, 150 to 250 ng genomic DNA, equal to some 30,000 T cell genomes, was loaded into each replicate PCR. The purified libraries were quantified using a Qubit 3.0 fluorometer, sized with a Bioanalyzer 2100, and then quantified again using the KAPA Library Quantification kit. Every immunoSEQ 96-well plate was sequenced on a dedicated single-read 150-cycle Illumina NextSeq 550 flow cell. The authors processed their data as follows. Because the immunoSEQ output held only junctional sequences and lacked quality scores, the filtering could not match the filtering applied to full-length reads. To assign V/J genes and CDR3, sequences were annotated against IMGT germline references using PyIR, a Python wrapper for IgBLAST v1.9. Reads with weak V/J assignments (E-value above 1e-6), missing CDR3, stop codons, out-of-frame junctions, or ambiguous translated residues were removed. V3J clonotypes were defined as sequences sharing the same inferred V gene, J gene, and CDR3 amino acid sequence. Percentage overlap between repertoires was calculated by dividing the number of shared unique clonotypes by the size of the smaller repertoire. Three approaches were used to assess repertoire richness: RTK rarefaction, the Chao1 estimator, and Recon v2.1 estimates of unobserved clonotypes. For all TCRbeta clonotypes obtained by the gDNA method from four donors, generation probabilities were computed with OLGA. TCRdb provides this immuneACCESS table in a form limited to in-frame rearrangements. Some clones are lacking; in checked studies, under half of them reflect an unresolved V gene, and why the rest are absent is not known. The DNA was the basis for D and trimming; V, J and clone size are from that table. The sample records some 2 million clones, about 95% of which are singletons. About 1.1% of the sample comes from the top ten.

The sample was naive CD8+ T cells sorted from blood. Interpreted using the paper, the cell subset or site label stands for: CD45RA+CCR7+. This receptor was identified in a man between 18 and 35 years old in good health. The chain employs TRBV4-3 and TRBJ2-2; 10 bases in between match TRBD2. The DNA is TGCGCCAGCAGCCAAGATCAAGGACTAGCGGAGCTGAACACCGGGGAGCTGTTTTTT. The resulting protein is CASSQDQGLAELNTGELFF.